This TCR beta chain was obtained from a study of T cell responses to AZD1222 COVID-19 vaccine. Germline CDR1 reads MNHEY; CDR2 reads SVGAGI. Deletions cut 5 bases from V and 10 bases from J, with 12 bases between. The CDR3 totals 13 residues. General observations from the study: Donors were largely white British and mainly female; clonal diversity was possibly underestimated. There were vaccine-associated CD4 TCRs across spike, dominant at 160-218 and 743-854.

This table comes from immunoSEQ multiplex PCR, and its TCRdb copy is limited to in-frame clones, with some not included. The sample lists 150,000 or so clones, roughly 92% occurring once. In regard to this clone: Its antigen is as yet unknown.

The chain carries TRBV6-5 and TRBJ1-6; D perhaps matches TRBD1 (5 bases). This material consisted of peripheral blood, taken on day 0 of AZD1222 vaccination. This receptor was obtained from an adult in good health. This chain's CDR3 is CASSTLRGSPLHF. The CDR3 nucleotides read TGTGCCAGCAGTACCCTGCGGGGGTCACCCCTCCACTTT.